The source of this T cell receptor beta chain is a study of a mutant IDH1 vaccine in newly diagnosed glioma. Overall study: Vaccine dosing followed radiotherapy by 4-6 weeks, or accompanied temozolomide cycles. The sex distribution of treated patients was about 62% male and roughly 38% female, with a mean age of roughly 40 years.

Only in-frame clones appear in the TCRdb table, and some are missing; sequencing was by immunoSEQ multiplex PCR. The table shows about 75,000 clones, with 75% to 95% occurring only once. Study conclusions and caveats: Vaccine-induced immune responses occurred in 93.3% of patients.

This clone came up once. The antigen is undetermined. Germline V lookup: CDR1 SGHRS, CDR2 YFSETQ. The CDR3 covers 16 residues. V lost 0 bases, J lost 4 bases, and 15 bases lay in between. Time point specified: week 5, during vaccination. Vaccinated patients received 300 ug of mutant IDH1 20-mer peptide per dose, with topical imiquimod. The chain carries TRBV5-1 and TRBJ2-3, with D possibly called TRBD1 or TRBD2 (5 bases each). The specimen was PBMCs, collected from a glioma patient whose treatment included an IDH1 peptide vaccine. The sequence derives from a woman aged 45-65 years with glioma. CDR3 bases: TGCGCCAGCAGCTTGGATGTTGTCCAGGGAGCAGATACGCAGTATTTT. This translates into CASSLDVVQGADTQYF.